Each of the 3 T cell receptor beta chains below was sequenced from the same sample in a study of T-cell memory formation after mild COVID-19. TCRdb itself ran the 5' RACE reads through MiXCR, one entry per CDR3 protein. This table has about 360,000 distinct CDR3 sequences, over 13% appearing once. Sequenced sample: PBMCs or a T cell subset sorted from them (not recorded which). The receptor set was obtained from a man younger than 35 who had mild COVID-19 (a few samples of this study predate the infection). Cell type and time point are not known.

This rearrangement joins TRBV2 to TRBJ1-5; D is uncertain. V lost 5 bases, J lost 5 bases, and 10 bases lay in between. There are 13 residues in the CDR3. CDR1 SNHLY and CDR2 FYNNEI come from the germline V gene. As DNA, the CDR3 is TGTGCCAGCAGTAACTGGGGTCATCAGCCCCAGCATTTT. It codes for CASSNWGHQPQHF.

The table lists this clonotype with many counts. This chain connects TRBV12-3 or TRBV12-4 to TRBJ2-7; the D is unclear. The CDR3 spans 13 residues. Between the trimmed V and J ends, which lost 1 base and 3 bases, there was a span of 7 bases. The CDR3 DNA reads as TGTGCCAGCAGTTTAGGCAGAAACTACGAGCAGTACTTC. Amino acids: CASSLGRNYEQYF.

This clonotype was seen a handful of times. V usage is TRBV27 and J usage is TRBJ1-6; D gene unclear. Trimming took 5 bases from V and 9 from J, leaving 11 bases between them. Looked up from germline, CDR1 is MNHEY and CDR2 is SMNVEV (reference sequence). The CDR3 is 13 amino acids. CDR3 sequence: CASSVGVGSPLHF. The DNA for the CDR3 is TGTGCCAGCAGTGTAGGAGTGGGTTCACCCCTCCACTTT.